These 24 T cell receptor beta chains were sequenced from one sample in a study of tissue T cells after allogeneic stem cell transplantation. Using immunoSEQ multiplex PCR, the repertoire was profiled, and TCRdb retains in-frame clones only, with some absent. This table holds over 40,000 clones, approximately 73% found once. Specimen: sorted cells pooled from one or two spleens. The receptors were sampled from a pool of C57BL/6 mice in good health.

A note on this clone: The germline and genes are mouse ones. With the read ending 1 residue before the CDR3 end, the germline J gene is used to fill in that end. The gene calls are TRBV13-2 and TRBJ1-2; no definite D call. The length of the CDR3 is 12 residues. V was cut by 4 bases and J by 0 bases, with 4 bases left in between. Germline V CDR1 and CDR2: NNHNN, SYGAGS (reference sequence). The CDR3 loop reads CASGKANSDYTF. The CDR3 bases that were read are TGTGCCAGCGGTAAAGCAAACTCCGACTACACC.

As to this clone: Gene and germline names: mouse. The CDR3 end falls 1 residue outside the read, so it is completed with the germline J gene. The rearrangement uses TRBV29 and TRBJ2-7; D is possibly TRBD1 (5 bases). Germline V CDR1 and CDR2: MSHET, SYDVDS. Trimming stripped 0 bases from V and 6 bases from J, with 9 bases between. CDR3 length equals 13 residues. CDR3 bases read: TGTGCTAGCAGTTTATCCGGCAGGGCTGAACAGTAC. Amino acid sequence: CASSLSGRAEQY. The whole CDR3 is CASSLSGRAEQYF.

For this clone: The listed genes are named as in mouse. The CDR3 end falls 1 residue outside the read, so it is completed with the germline J gene. The chain joins TRBV31 to TRBJ1-5, with D possibly TRBD1 on 5 matching bases. With 2 bases removed from V and 4 bases from J, the gap between germline ends came to 6 bases. From germline, CDR1 is GKSSPN and CDR2 SITVG. CDR3 length: 12 amino acids. The CDR3 DNA, read in part, is TGTGCCTGGAGTACAGGAAACCAGGCTCCGCTT. Protein sequence: CAWSTGNQAPL. The whole CDR3 region reads CAWSTGNQAPLF. The full variable domain, completed using reference TRBV31 and TRBJ1-5, is AQTIHQWPVAEIKAVGSPLSLGCTIKGKSSPNLYWYWQATGGTLQQLFYSITVGQVESVVQLNLSASRPKDDQFILSTEKLLLSHSGFYLCAWSTGNQAPLFGEGTRLSVL.

Comments on this clone: Here the gene names and germline are mouse. The CDR3 goes on 1 residue after the read ends, and that part is filled in from the germline J gene. The gene calls are TRBV14 and TRBJ1-2; TRBD1 agrees at 8 bases. The germline gives CDR1 SGHDT, CDR2 FRDEAV. The CDR3 is made up of 14 amino acids. After removal of 5 bases from V and 0 bases from J, the junction contained 3 bases not matched to a gene. The CDR3 here is CASSLQGANSDYTF. The covered CDR3 bases are TGTGCCAGCAGCCTACAGGGGGCAAACTCCGACTACACC.

In regard to this clone: Genes here carry mouse names. The read terminates 1 residue before the CDR3 end, so the remaining end is supplied by the germline J gene. The chain employs TRBV15 and TRBJ2-7, with 9 bases fitting TRBD2. Germline CDR1 SGHND, CDR2 FRSKSL. This CDR3 region has 12 residues. V was clipped by 6 bases and J by 3 bases; unmatched bases: 0. The CDR3 sequence: CASRDWGYEQYF. The covered CDR3 bases are TGTGCCAGCAGGGACTGGGGCTATGAACAGTAC.

Turning to this clone: Gene names refer to mouse genes. The CDR3 is cut off 1 residue early in the read; its end comes from the germline J gene. The chain is built from TRBV31 and TRBJ2-4; D gene uncertain. V gave up 4 bases and J gave up 0 bases, with 5 bases separating them. The CDR3 covers 12 residues. Germline V CDR1 and CDR2: GKSSPN, SITVG. CDR3 residues: CAWIPSQNTLYF. The sequenced CDR3 bases are TGTGCCTGGATACCCAGTCAAAACACCTTGTAC.

As regards this clone: Here the gene names and germline are mouse. From the germline J gene comes the end of the CDR3, since the read stops 1 residue before it. This rearrangement joins TRBV17 to TRBJ2-3; 14 bases agree with TRBD2. V trimming: 6 bases; J trimming: 3 bases; junction bases outside the gene matches: 8. The germline CDR1 and CDR2 sequences are MNHDT and YYDKIL. This CDR3 contains 17 residues. CDR3 in amino acids: CASRPGTGGAWAETLYF. The DNA read from the CDR3 is TGTGCTAGCAGACCAGGGACTGGGGGGGCTTGGGCAGAAACGCTGTAT.

Comment on this clone: Gene names are mouse gene names. Coverage ceases 1 residue before the CDR3 finishes, and the germline J gene fills in the end. The V and J genes are TRBV16 and TRBJ2-4; 7 bases match TRBD1. The CDR3 has 15 amino acids. With 4 bases clipped from V and 0 bases from J, the junction kept 4 bases outside the gene matches. CDR1 is SGHSA and CDR2 is FRNQAP in the germline V gene. The chain's CDR3 is CASSSGQDSQNTLYF. CDR3 bases read: TGTGCAAGCAGCTCCGGACAGGATAGTCAAAACACCTTGTAC.

Of note for this clone: The gene names given are mouse names. The CDR3 DNA, read in part, is TGCACCTGCAGTGCCCCCGGGGTGAGTGCAGAAACGCTGTAT. It translates to CTCSAPGVSAETLY. The complete CDR3 protein is CTCSAPGVSAETLYF. The V and J genes are TRBV1 and TRBJ2-3, with D unresolved. The read falls 1 residue short of the CDR3 end, and the missing part is taken from the germline J gene. Germline loops: CDR1 NSQYPW, CDR2 LRSPGD (reference sequence). The germline V and J ends were trimmed by 3 bases and 0 bases, with 10 bases remaining between them. The length of the CDR3 is 15 residues. Supplemented by reference TRBV1 and TRBJ2-3, the full variable domain reads VTLLEQNPRWRLVPRGQAVNLRCILKNSQYPWMSWYQQDLQKQLQWLFTLRSPGDKEVKSLPGADYLATRVTDTELRLQVANMSQGRTLYCTCSAPGVSAETLYFGSGTRLTVL.

Worth noting for this clone: The gene names here belong to mouse. The read falls 1 residue short of the CDR3 end, and the missing part is taken from the germline J gene. The gene calls are TRBV15 and TRBJ1-4; tentatively, D is TRBD1 (6 bases). CDR3 length equals 14 residues. Trimming shortened V by 3 bases and J by 7 bases, and 12 bases separated the two germline ends. The V gene's germline CDR1 is SGHND and CDR2 FRSKSL. CDR3 sequence: CASSLDSSPERLFF. The covered CDR3 bases are TGTGCCAGCAGTTTGGACAGCTCCCCCGAAAGATTATTT.

In the case of this clone: Germline and genes here are mouse. From the germline J gene comes the end of the CDR3, since the read stops 1 residue before it. This sequence joins TRBV3 and TRBJ2-5; TRBD1 aligns across 9 bases. Germline V gene data show CDR1 as SNHLY and CDR2 as FYNGKV (reference sequence). This CDR3 is 14 amino acids long. Losses at the gene ends were 5 bases for V and 2 bases for J; bases not matched to a gene: 2. Partial CDR3 DNA: TGTGCCAGCAGCCTACAGGGGGCCCAAGACACCCAGTAC. Translating gives CASSLQGAQDTQY. The complete CDR3 sequence is CASSLQGAQDTQYF. The full variable domain, in which reference TRBV3 and TRBJ2-5 provide the parts outside the CDR3, is GPKVLQIPSHQIIDMGQMVTLNCDPVSNHLYFYWYKQILGQQMEFLVNFYNGKVMEKSKLFKDQFSVERPDGSYFTLKIQPTALEDSAVYFCASSLQGAQDTQYFGPGTRLLVL.

As concerns this clone: The gene names here belong to mouse. Read data end 1 residue before the CDR3 end; the end is taken from the germline J gene. This rearrangement joins TRBV3 to TRBJ2-4; TRBD2 matches 12 bases. The germline V gene has CDR1 SNHLY and CDR2 FYNGKV (reference sequence). The CDR3 has 16 residues. After removal of 4 bases from V and 0 bases from J, the junction contained 2 bases not matched to a gene. The part of the CDR3 DNA that was read is TGTGCCAGCAGCTCGACTGGGGGGGCTAGTCAAAACACCTTGTAC. It encodes CASSSTGGASQNTLY. The CDR3 reads in full as CASSSTGGASQNTLYF.

For this clone: The gene symbols are mouse symbols. The sequenced CDR3 bases are TGTGCCAGCAGTATGATATTTTCCAACGAAAGATTATTT. Translating gives CASSMIFSNERLF. The whole CDR3 is CASSMIFSNERLFF. The V gene is TRBV19, the J gene TRBJ1-4; D unresolved. The read finishes 1 residue shy of the CDR3 end, and the germline J gene is used to complete it. This CDR3 is built from 14 residues. In germline, CDR1 is FNHDT, CDR2 SITEND (reference sequence). The V and J ends lost 2 bases and 0 bases respectively, with 5 bases between them.

This clone was seen just once. Gene names and germline match the mouse. Read coverage stops 1 residue before the CDR3 terminus; the germline J gene supplies the remainder. The chain carries TRBV4 and TRBJ1-1, with D possibly TRBD1 on 6 matching bases. Germline CDR1 reads LGHDT; CDR2 reads YNNKQL (reference sequence). The CDR3 loop spans 15 amino acids. The V end was cut by 4 bases, the J end by 0 bases, with 12 bases between. This CDR3 is CASSSWDKANTEVFF. The sequenced part of the CDR3 DNA is TGTGCCAGCAGCTCCTGGGACAAAGCAAACACAGAAGTCTTC.

Remarks on this clone: The junction departs from germline at one end; a sequencing error may be responsible. The germline and genes are mouse ones. The read terminates 1 residue before the CDR3 end, so the remaining end is supplied by the germline J gene. The J gene is TRBJ2-5, the V gene TRBV19, with D hard to call. The germline gives CDR1 FNHDT, CDR2 SITEND (reference sequence). The CDR3 contains 12 residues. Incomplete CDR3 DNA: TGTGCCAGCAGTATTGCCCAAGGCACCCAGTAC. Translated, it gives CASSIAQGTQY. Given in full, the CDR3 is CASSIAQGTQYF.

The table lists this clone with a count of one. Germline and genes: mouse. The CDR3 goes on 1 residue after the read ends, and that part is filled in from the germline J gene. The same CDR3 is also encoded by other DNA sequences in this sample. The genes are TRBV13-1 and TRBJ1-1, with D perhaps matching TRBD1 (5 bases). The CDR3 has 14 residues. Germline V CDR1 and CDR2: NSHNY, SYGAGN. The germline V and J ends were trimmed by 0 bases and 2 bases, with 8 bases remaining between them. The DNA read from the CDR3 is TGTGCCAGCAGTGATGGGCAGGGTAACACAGAAGTCTTC. As protein: CASSDGQGNTEVF. The full CDR3 sequence reads CASSDGQGNTEVFF.

Concerning this clone: Germline and genes here are mouse. The read finishes 1 residue shy of the CDR3 end, and the germline J gene is used to complete it. V usage is TRBV13-3 and J usage is TRBJ2-4, with D maybe TRBD1 (6 bases). The germline gives CDR1 NNHDY, CDR2 SYVADS. Trimming removed 2 bases at V and 5 bases at J, with 9 bases between. The CDR3 is made up of 13 amino acids. The CDR3 is CASSEGGRNTLYF. CDR3 DNA, as far as it was read: TGTGCCAGCAGTGAAGGGGGACGAAACACCTTGTAC.

This clone was observed a handful of times. Each gene name is a mouse one. The CDR3 end is not reached by the read, which stops 1 residue before it; the germline J gene fills it in. This sequence joins TRBV12-1 and TRBJ1-4; D gene unclear. CDR1 SGHSN and CDR2 HYEKVE come from the germline V gene. The CDR3 totals 15 residues. The V end was cut by 0 bases, the J end by 0 bases, with 7 bases between. CDR3 DNA, as far as it was read: TGTGCCAGCTCTCTCGAGGGAATTTCCAACGAAAGATTATTT. This codes for CASSLEGISNERLF. The full-length CDR3 reads as CASSLEGISNERLFF.

For this clone: Mouse germline and gene names are used. The read falls 1 residue short of the CDR3 end, and the missing part is taken from the germline J gene. This chain uses TRBV13-3 with TRBJ2-7; 8 bases match TRBD2. There are 15 residues in the CDR3. After removal of 5 bases from V and 0 bases from J, the junction contained 7 bases not matched to a gene. Germline CDR1 reads NNHDY; CDR2 reads SYVADS. The CDR3 loop is CASSRLGRSSYEQYF. The sequenced CDR3 bases are TGTGCCAGCAGCAGACTGGGGAGGAGCTCCTATGAACAGTAC.

Regarding this clone: Mouse gene names apply. The CDR3 end is not reached by the read, which stops 1 residue before it; the germline J gene fills it in. The chain uses TRBV13-1 and TRBJ2-1; D may be TRBD2 (7 bases). The V and J ends lost 2 bases and 4 bases respectively, with 10 bases between them. CDR3 length: 14 residues. Germline CDR1 reads NSHNY; CDR2 reads SYGAGN. The CDR3 here is CASSEGGLYAEQFF. The CDR3 bases that were read are TGTGCCAGCAGTGAAGGGGGGCTTTATGCTGAGCAGTTC.

As regards this clone: The gene names here belong to mouse. The CDR3 goes on 1 residue after the read ends, and that part is filled in from the germline J gene. This chain links TRBV5 with TRBJ1-3; D unclear. This CDR3 spans 15 amino acids. V dropped 0 bases and J dropped 0 bases, with 6 bases sitting between them. Germline V gene lookup returns CDR1 LGHNA and CDR2 YNLKQL (reference sequence). CDR3 region: CASSQEADSGNTLYF. CDR3 DNA, as far as it was read: TGTGCCAGCAGCCAAGAAGCAGATTCTGGAAATACGCTCTAT.

With regard to this clone: The gene names here belong to mouse. The read is 1 residue too short to cover the CDR3 end, so that end is filled in from the germline J gene. The genes are TRBV12-1 and TRBJ1-1, with D uncertain. The CDR3 runs 11 residues. CDR1 and CDR2 from the germline V gene are SGHSN and HYEKVE. Deletions cut 5 bases from V and 2 bases from J, with 5 bases between. The CDR3 bases that were read are TGTGCCAGCTTCCTCAACACAGAAGTCTTC. Protein product: CASFLNTEVF. The entire CDR3 sequence reads CASFLNTEVFF.

Comments on this clone: Germline and genes: mouse. The CDR3 extends 1 residue past the end of the read, so its final part is completed from the germline J gene. This chain joins TRBV23 and TRBJ2-7. The germline V gene encodes CDR1 KGHTA and CDR2 FQNQQP. The CDR3 loop spans 13 amino acids. This CDR3 reads CSSSQSGVYEQYF. The CDR3 bases that were read are TGCTCCAGCAGTCAATCGGGGGTCTATGAACAGTAC.

Turning to this clone: Mouse germline and gene names are used. The read ends 1 residue early relative to the CDR3; the germline J gene fills the gap. This chain joins TRBV13-2 and TRBJ2-1; 10 positions match TRBD2. V trimming: 1 base; J trimming: 2 bases; junction bases outside the gene matches: 3. Germline lookup yields CDR1 NNHNN and CDR2 SYGAGS (reference sequence). The CDR3 has 16 residues. The DNA read from the CDR3 is TGTGCCAGCGGTGATCTGGGGGGGCGGGACTATGCTGAGCAGTTC. It codes for CASGDLGGRDYAEQF. The entire CDR3 protein reads CASGDLGGRDYAEQFF.